Listed below are T cell receptor beta chains from one sample, sequenced in a study of CD8 T cells in ankylosing spondylitis. TCRdb processed the 5' RACE reads anew with MiXCR; each CDR3 protein has one entry. The sample records roughly 280,000 distinct CDR3 sequences, approximately 20% being singletons. The material sequenced was blood, either unsorted or a sorted T cell fraction (not recorded which). Receptor source: a male donor with ankylosing spondylitis or in good health (not recorded which). Both conserved end residues are part of each CDR3. The D gene is left open where the match is weak. For some rows the clone size is stated as once, few or many, or as a class when expanded; others skip it.

j_gene,v_gene,abundance,d_gene,CDR3aa,CDR3nt
TRBJ2-1,TRBV9,few,TRBD2,CASSVEGLAGSRNEQFF,TGTGCCAGCAGCGTAGAGGGACTAGCGGGGAGCAGAAATGAGCAGTTCTTC
TRBJ2-1,TRBV5-5,-,-,CASSLVGAVSYNEQFF,TGTGCCAGCAGCTTGGTCGGGGCCGTTTCCTACAATGAGCAGTTCTTC
TRBJ2-1,TRBV11-2,-,-,CASSLEGVGQGFYNEQFF,TGTGCCAGCAGCTTAGAAGGAGTGGGGCAGGGATTCTACAATGAGCAGTTCTTC
TRBJ2-5,TRBV11-2,once,-,CASSPHGGVETQYF,TGTGCCAGCAGCCCACACGGAGGAGTGGAGACCCAGTACTTC
TRBJ2-1,TRBV5-1,few,TRBD1,CASSQTGGLPYNEQFF,TGCGCCAGCAGCCAGACAGGGGGGCTCCCCTACAATGAGCAGTTCTTC
TRBJ2-2,TRBV27,-,-,CASSISPTGELFF,TGTGCCAGCAGCATCAGCCCGACCGGGGAGCTGTTTTTT
TRBJ2-2,TRBV5-1,many,-,CASSFLGGVTGELFF,TGCGCCAGCAGCTTTCTCGGGGGAGTCACCGGGGAGCTGTTTTTT
TRBJ2-3,TRBV20-1,-,-,CSARDGRIPDTQYF,TGCAGTGCTAGAGATGGGAGAATCCCAGATACGCAGTATTTT
TRBJ2-1,TRBV20-1,-,-,CSANRDFSYNEQFF,TGCAGTGCTAACCGGGACTTCTCCTACAATGAGCAGTTCTTC
TRBJ1-5,TRBV12-3/TRBV12-4,many,-,CASSQGSNQPQHF,TGCGCCAGCAGCCAGGGTAGCAATCAGCCCCAGCATTTT